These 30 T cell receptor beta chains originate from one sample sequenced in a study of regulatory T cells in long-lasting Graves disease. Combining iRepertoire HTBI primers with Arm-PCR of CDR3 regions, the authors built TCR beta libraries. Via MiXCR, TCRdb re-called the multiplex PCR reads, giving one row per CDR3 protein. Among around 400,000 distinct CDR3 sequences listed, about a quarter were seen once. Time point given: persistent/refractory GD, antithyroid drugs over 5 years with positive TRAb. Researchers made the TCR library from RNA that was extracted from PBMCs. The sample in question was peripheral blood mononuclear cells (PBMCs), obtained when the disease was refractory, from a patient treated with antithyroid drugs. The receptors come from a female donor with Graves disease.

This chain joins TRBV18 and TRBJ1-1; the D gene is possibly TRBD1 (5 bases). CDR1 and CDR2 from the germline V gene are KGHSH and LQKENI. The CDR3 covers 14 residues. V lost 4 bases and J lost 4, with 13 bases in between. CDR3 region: CASSRDGGSTEAFF. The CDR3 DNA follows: TGTGCCAGCTCACGGGACGGGGGGAGCACTGAAGCTTTCTTT.

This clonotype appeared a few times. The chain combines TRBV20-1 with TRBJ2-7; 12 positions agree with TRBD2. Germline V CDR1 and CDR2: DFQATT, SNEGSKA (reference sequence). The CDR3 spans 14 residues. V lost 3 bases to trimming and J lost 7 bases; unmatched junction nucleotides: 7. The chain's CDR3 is CSASASGRAGEQYF. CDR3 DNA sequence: TGCAGTGCTAGCGCTAGCGGGAGGGCCGGGGAGCAGTACTTC.

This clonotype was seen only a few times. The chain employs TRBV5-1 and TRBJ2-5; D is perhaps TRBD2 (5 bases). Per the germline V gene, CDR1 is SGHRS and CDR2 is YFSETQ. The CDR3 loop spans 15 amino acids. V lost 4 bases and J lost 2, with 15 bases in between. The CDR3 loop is CASSPLGGAQETQYF. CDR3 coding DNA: TGCGCCAGCAGCCCACTCGGAGGAGCACAAGAGACCCAGTACTTC.

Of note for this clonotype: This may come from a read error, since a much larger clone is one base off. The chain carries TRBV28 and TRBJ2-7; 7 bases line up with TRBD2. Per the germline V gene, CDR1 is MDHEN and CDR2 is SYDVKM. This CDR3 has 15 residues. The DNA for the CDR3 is TGTGCCAGCAGTTCCGGAGCGGGGCCTTCCTACAAGCAGTACTTC. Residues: CASSSGAGPSYKQYF.

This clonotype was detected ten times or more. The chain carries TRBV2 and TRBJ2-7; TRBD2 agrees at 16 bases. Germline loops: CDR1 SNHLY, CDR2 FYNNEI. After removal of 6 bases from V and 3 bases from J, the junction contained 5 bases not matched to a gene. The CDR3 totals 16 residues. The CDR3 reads CASSGTSGRGFYEQYF. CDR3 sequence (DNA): TGTGCCAGCAGCGGGACTAGCGGGAGGGGGTTCTACGAGCAGTACTTC.

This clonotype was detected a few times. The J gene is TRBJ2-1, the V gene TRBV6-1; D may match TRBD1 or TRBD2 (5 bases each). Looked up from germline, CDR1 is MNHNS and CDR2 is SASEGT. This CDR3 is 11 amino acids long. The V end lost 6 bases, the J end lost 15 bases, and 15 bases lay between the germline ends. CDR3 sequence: CASRAGTTWFF. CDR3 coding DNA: TGTGCCAGCAGGGCCGGGACCACCTGGTTCTTC.

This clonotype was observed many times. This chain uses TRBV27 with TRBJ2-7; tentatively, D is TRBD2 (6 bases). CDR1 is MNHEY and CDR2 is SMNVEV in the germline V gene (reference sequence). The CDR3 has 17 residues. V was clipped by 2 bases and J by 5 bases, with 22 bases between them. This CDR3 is CASSLKVTGRFRNEQYF. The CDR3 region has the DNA TGTGCCAGCAGTTTAAAGGTTACCGGGAGATTTAGGAACGAGCAGTACTTC.

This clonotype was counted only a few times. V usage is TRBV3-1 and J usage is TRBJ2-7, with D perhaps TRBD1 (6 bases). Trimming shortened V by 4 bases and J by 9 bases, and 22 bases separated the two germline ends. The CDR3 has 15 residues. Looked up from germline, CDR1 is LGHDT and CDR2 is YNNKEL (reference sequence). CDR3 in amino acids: CASSLSGTPRLGQYF. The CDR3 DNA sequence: TGTGCCAGCAGCCTCTCCGGGACACCCCGTCTCGGGCAGTACTTC.

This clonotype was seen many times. The CDR3 spells CASSYSFAGGQETQYF. The CDR3 DNA sequence: TGTGCCAGCAGTTACTCGTTCGCGGGAGGTCAAGAGACCCAGTACTTC. The V gene is TRBV6-6, the J gene TRBJ2-5; 8 positions agree with TRBD2. Germline V gene lookup returns CDR1 MNHNY and CDR2 SVGAGI (reference sequence). The CDR3 is made up of 16 amino acids. Germline trimming cut 0 bases from V and 2 bases from J; bases unmatched to any gene: 5.

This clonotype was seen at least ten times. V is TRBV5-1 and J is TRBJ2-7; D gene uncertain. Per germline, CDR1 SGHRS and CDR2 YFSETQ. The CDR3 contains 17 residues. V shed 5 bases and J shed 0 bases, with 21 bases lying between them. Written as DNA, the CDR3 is TGCGCCAGCAGTTTTGGCGGTGCGGTAGGTCCCTCCTACGAGCAGTACTTC. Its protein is CASSFGGAVGPSYEQYF.

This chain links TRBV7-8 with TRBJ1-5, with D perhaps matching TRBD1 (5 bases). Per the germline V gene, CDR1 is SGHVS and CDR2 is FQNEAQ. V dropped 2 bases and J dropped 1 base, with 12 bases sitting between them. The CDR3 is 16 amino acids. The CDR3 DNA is TGTGCCAGCAGCTTATCTAGGGGCGCGAGCAATCAGCCCCAGCATTTT. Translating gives CASSLSRGASNQPQHF. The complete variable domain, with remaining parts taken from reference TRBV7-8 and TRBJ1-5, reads GAGVSQSPRYKVAKRGQDVALRCDPISGHVSLFWYQQALGQGPEFLTYFQNEAQLDKSGLPSDRFFAERPEGSVSTLKIQRTQQEDSAVYLCASSLSRGASNQPQHFGDGTRLSIL.

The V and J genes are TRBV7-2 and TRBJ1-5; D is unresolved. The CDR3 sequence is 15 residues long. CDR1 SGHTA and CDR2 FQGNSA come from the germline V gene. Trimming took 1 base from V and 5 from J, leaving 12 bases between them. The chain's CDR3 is CASSLEVPFDQPQHF. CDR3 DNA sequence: TGTGCCAGCAGCTTAGAGGTACCGTTCGATCAGCCCCAGCATTTT. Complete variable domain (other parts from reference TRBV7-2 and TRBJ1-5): GAGVSQSPSNKVTEKGKDVELRCDPISGHTALYWYRQSLGQGLEFLIYFQGNSAPDKSGLPSDRFSAERTGGSVSTLTIQRTQQEDSAVYLCASSLEVPFDQPQHFGDGTRLSIL.

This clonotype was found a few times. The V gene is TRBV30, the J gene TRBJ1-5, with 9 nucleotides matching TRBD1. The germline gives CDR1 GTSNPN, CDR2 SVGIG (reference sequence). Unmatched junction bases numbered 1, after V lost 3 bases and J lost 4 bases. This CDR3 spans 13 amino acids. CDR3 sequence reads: CAWRGTGNQPQHF. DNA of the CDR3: TGTGCCTGGAGAGGGACAGGGAATCAGCCCCAGCATTTT.

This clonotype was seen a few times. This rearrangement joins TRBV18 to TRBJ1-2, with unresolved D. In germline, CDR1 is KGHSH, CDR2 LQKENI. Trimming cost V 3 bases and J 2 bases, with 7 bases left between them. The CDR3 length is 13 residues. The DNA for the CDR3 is TGTGCCAGCTCACCGTCACAGAACTATGGCTACACCTTC. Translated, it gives CASSPSQNYGYTF.

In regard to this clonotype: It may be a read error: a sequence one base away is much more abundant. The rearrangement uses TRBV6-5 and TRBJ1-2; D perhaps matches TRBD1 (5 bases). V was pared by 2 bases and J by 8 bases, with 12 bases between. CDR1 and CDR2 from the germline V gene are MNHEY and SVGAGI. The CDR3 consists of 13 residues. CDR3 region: CASSYATVVGYTF. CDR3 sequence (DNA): TGTGCCAGCAGTTACGCGACAGTGGTCGGCTACACCTTC.

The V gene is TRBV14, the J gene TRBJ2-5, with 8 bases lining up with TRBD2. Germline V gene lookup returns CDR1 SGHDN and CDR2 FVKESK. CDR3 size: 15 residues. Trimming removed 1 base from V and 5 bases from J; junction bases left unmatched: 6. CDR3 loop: CASSQAGLASETQYF. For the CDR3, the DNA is TGTGCCAGCAGCCAAGCTGGACTAGCATCGGAGACCCAGTACTTC.

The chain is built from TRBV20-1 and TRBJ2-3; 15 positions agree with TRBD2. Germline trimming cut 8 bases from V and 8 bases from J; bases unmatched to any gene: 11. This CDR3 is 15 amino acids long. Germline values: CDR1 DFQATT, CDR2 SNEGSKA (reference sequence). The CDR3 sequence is CSNNTGLAGGCTQYF. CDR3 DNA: TGCAGTAACAATACGGGACTAGCGGGAGGTTGTACGCAGTATTTT.

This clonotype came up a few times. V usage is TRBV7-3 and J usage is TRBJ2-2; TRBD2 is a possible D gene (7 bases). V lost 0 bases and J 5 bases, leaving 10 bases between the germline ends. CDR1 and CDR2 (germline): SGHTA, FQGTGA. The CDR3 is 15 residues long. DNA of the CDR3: TGTGCCAGCAGCTTAACAGGGGGGGAGACCGGGGAGCTGTTTTTT. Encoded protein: CASSLTGGETGELFF.

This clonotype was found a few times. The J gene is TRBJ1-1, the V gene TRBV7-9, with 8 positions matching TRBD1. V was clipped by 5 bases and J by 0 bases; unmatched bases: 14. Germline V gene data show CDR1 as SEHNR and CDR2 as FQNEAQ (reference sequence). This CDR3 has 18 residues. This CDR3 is CASSPWTGQSRLNTEAFF. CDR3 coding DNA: TGTGCCAGCAGCCCGTGGACAGGGCAAAGTCGTCTGAACACTGAAGCTTTCTTT.

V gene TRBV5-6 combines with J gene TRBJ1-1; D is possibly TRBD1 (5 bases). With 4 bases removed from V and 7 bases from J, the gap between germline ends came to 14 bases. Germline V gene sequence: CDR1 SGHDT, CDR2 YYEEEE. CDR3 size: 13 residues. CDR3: CASSGGLGNEAFF. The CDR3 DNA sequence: TGTGCCAGCAGCGGGGGGTTGGGGAATGAAGCTTTCTTT.

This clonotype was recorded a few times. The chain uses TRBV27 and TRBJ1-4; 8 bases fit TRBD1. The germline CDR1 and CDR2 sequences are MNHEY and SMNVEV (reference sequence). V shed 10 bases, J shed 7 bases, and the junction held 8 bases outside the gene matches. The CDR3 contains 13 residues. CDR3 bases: TGTGCCACCACAGGGGGGATAGGTGAAAAACTGTTTTTT. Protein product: CATTGGIGEKLFF. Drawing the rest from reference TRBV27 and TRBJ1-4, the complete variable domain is EAQVTQNPRYLITVTGKKLTVTCSQNMNHEYMSWYRQDPGLGLRQIYYSMNVEVTDKGDVPEGYKVSRKEKRNFPLILESPSPNQTSLYFCATTGGIGEKLFFGSGTQLSVL.

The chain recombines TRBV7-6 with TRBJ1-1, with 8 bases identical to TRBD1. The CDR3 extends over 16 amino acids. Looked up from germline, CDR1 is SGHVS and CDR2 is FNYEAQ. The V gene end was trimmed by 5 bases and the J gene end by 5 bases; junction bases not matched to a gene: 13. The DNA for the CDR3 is TGTGCCAGCAGCGCCGCCCAGGGGGCCCTGGGGACTGAAGCTTTCTTT. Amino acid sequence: CASSAAQGALGTEAFF.

CDR3 in amino acids: CAISESPGTGNTEAFF. The CDR3 nucleotides are TGTGCCATCAGTGAGTCCCCCGGGACAGGGAACACTGAAGCTTTCTTT. The chain has TRBV10-3 and TRBJ1-1; 8 bases are shared with TRBD1. The ends lost 0 bases at V and 1 base at J; junction bases unmatched: 4. CDR1 and CDR2 (germline): ENHRY, SYGVKD. The CDR3 consists of 16 residues.

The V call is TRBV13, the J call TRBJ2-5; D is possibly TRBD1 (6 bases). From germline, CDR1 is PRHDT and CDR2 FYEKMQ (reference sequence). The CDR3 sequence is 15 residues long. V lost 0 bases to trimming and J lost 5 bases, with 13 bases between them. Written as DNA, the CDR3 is TGTGCCAGCAGCTTAGGTTCTTCCAGGGGTGAGACCCAGTACTTC. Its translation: CASSLGSSRGETQYF.

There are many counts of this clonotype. CDR3 residues: CASRWQFRNEKLFF. CDR3 sequence (DNA): TGTGCCAGTCGGTGGCAGTTTCGTAATGAAAAACTGTTTTTT. The V and J genes are TRBV2 and TRBJ1-4, with D hard to call. The CDR3 loop spans 14 amino acids. Germline V gives CDR1 SNHLY, CDR2 FYNNEI. Trimming took off 9 bases at V and 4 bases at J, with 15 bases between the two ends. The variable domain in full, completed from reference TRBV2 and TRBJ1-4, reads EPEVTQTPSHQVTQMGQEVILRCVPISNHLYFYWYRQILGQKVEFLVSFYNNEISEKSEIFDDQFSVERPDGSNFTLKIRSTKLEDSAMYFCASRWQFRNEKLFFGSGTQLSVL.

CDR3 amino acids: CASTKRPDGYTF. CDR3 coding DNA: TGTGCCAGCACCAAAAGGCCCGATGGCTACACCTTC. V usage is TRBV6-2 or TRBV6-3 and J usage is TRBJ1-2; no reliable D call. CDR1 MNHEY and CDR2 SVGEGT come from the germline V gene. Trimming shortened V by 7 bases and J by 6 bases, and 12 bases separated the two germline ends. CDR3 length equals 12 residues.

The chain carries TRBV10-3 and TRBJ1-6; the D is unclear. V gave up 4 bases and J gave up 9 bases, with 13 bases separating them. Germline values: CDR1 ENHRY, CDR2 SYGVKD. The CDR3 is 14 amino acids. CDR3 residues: CAISGEGGVSPLHF. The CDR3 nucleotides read TGTGCCATCAGTGGTGAGGGTGGGGTTTCACCCCTCCACTTT.

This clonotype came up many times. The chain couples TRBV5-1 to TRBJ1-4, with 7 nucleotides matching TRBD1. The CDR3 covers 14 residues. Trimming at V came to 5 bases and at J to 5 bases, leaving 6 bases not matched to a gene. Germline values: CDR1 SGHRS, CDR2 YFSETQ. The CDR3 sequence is CASSSDRPNEKLFF. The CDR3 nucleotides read TGCGCCAGCAGTTCGGACAGGCCCAATGAAAAACTGTTTTTT.

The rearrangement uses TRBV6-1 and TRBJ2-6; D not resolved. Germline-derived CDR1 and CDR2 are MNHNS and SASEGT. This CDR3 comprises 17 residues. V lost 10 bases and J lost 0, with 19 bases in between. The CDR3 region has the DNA TGTGCCACCCAACCTTTGGCAGAGCTCTCTGGGGCCAACGTCCTGACTTTC. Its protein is CATQPLAELSGANVLTF.

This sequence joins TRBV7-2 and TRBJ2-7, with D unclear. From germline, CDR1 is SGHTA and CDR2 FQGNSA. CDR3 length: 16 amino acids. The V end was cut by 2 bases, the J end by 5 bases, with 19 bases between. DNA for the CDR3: TGTGCCAGCAGCTTAAGTTTGGGGTTGCGTGTCCACGAGCAGTACTTC. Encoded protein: CASSLSLGLRVHEQYF.